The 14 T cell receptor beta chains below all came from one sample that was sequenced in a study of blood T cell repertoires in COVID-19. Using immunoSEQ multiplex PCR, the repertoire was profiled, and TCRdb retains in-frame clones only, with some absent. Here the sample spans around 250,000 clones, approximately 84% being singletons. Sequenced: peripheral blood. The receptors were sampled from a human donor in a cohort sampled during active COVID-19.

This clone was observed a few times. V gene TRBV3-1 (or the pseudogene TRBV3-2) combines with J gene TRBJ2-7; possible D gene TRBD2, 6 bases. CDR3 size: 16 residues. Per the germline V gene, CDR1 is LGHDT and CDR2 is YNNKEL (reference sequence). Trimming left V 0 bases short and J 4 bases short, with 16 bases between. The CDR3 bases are TGTGCCAGCAGCCAAGATAGGAAGGAGGGTTTTTACGAGCAGTACTTC. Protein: CASSQDRKEGFYEQYF.

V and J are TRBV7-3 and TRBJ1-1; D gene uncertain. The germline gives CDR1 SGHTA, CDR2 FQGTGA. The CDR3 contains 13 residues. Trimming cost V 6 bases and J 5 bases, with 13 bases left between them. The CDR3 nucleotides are TGTGCCAGCAGTCCAGGACCGGGGACTGAAGCTTTCTTT. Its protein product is CASSPGPGTEAFF.

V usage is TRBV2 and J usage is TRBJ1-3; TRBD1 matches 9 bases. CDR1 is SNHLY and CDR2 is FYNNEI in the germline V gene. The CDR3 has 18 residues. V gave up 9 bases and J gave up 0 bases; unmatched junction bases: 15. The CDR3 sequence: CARTKGTGTINSGNTIYF. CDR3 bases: TGTGCCAGGACCAAAGGGACAGGGACTATAAACTCTGGAAACACCATATATTTT.

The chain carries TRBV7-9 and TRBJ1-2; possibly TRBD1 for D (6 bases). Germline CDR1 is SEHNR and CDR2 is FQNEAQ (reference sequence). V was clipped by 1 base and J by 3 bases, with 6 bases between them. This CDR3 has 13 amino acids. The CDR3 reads CASSLGTDYGYTF. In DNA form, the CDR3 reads TGTGCCAGCAGCTTAGGGACAGACTATGGCTACACCTTC.

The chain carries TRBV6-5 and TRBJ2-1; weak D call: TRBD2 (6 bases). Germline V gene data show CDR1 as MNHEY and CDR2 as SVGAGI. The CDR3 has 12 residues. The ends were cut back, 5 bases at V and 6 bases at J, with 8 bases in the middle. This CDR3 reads CASSRGTNEQFF. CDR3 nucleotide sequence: TGTGCCAGCAGTCGGGGGACCAATGAGCAGTTCTTC.

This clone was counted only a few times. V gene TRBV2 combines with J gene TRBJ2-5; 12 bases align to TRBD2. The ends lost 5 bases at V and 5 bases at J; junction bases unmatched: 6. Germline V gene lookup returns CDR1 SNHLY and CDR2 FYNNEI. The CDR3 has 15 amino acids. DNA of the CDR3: TGTGCCAGCAGTCCTAGCGGGAGGGCCGGGGAGACCCAGTACTTC. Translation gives CASSPSGRAGETQYF.

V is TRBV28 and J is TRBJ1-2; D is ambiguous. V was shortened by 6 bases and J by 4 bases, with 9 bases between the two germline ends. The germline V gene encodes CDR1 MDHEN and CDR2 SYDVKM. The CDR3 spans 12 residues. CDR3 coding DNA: TGTGCCAGCAGGACCACGGGCTATGGCTACACCTTC. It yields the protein CASRTTGYGYTF.

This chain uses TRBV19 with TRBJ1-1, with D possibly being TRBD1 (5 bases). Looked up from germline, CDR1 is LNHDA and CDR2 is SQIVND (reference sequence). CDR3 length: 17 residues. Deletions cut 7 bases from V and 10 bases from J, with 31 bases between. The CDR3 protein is CASIATERPNPVQAAFF. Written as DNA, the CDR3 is TGTGCCAGTATTGCGACAGAGAGGCCAAATCCCGTTCAGGCAGCTTTCTTT.

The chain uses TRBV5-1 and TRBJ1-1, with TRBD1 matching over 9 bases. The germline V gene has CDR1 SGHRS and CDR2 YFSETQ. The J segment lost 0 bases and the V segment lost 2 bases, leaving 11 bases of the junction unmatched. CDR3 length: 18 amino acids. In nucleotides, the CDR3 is TGCGCCAGCAGCTTCGGGACAGGGTTTGAGAATTTGAACACTGAAGCTTTCTTT. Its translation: CASSFGTGFENLNTEAFF.

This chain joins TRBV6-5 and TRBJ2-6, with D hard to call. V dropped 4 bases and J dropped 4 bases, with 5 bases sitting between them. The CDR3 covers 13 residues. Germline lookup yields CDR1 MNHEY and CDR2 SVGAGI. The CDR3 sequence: CASSSPGANVLTF. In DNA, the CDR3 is TGTGCCAGCAGTTCTCCCGGGGCCAACGTCCTGACTTTC.

The CDR3: CATHKGQSNQPQHF. The CDR3 DNA reads as TGTGCCACCCATAAGGGACAGAGCAATCAGCCCCAGCATTTT. The chain employs TRBV15 and TRBJ1-5; 7 nucleotides match TRBD1. The CDR3 covers 14 residues. The J segment lost 1 base and the V segment lost 8 bases, leaving 5 bases of the junction unmatched. Germline V lookup: CDR1 LNHNV, CDR2 YYDKDF (reference sequence).

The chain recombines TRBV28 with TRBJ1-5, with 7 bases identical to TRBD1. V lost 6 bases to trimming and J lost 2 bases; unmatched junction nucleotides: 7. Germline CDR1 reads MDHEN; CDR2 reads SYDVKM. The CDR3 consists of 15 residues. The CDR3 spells CASSQGGARNQPQHF. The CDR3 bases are TGTGCCAGCAGCCAGGGGGGTGCGCGCAATCAGCCCCAGCATTTT. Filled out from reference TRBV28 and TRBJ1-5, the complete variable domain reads DVKVTQSSRYLVKRTGEKVFLECVQDMDHENMFWYRQDPGLGLRLIYFSYDVKMKEKGDIPEGYSVSREKKERFSLILESASTNQTSMYLCASSQGGARNQPQHFGDGTRLSIL.

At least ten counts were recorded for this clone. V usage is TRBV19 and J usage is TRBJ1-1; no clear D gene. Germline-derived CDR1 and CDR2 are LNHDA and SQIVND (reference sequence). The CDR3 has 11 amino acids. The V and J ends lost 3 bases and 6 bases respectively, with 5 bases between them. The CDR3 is CASSIQSEAFF. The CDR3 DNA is TGTGCCAGTAGTATTCAGTCTGAAGCTTTCTTT. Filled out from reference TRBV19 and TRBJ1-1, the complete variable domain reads DGGITQSPKYLFRKEGQNVTLSCEQNLNHDAMYWYRQDPGQGLRLIYYSQIVNDFQKGDIAEGYSVSREKKESFPLTVTSAQKNPTAFYLCASSIQSEAFFGQGTRLTVV.

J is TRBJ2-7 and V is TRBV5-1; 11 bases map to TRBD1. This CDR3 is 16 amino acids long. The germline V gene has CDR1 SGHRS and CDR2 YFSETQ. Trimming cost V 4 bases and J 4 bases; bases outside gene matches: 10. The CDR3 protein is CASSQPRTGGAYEQYF. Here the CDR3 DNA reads TGCGCCAGCAGCCAACCTCGGACAGGGGGCGCGTACGAGCAGTACTTC.